These 11 T cell receptor beta chains share one sample of origin, sequenced in a study of CD8+CD57+ T cells in acquired aplastic anemia. Researchers used genomic DNA as the template to profile TCR beta VDJ and CDR3. Via MiXCR, TCRdb re-called the reads, giving one row per CDR3 protein. The table records under 200,000 distinct CDR3 sequences, around 40% of them present only once. The sample taken for sequencing was sorted CD4+, CD8+, or CD8+CD57+ T cells (not recorded which) from PBMCs. The receptors originated from a human donor in good health.

There are many counts of this clonotype. This chain uses TRBV7-2 with TRBJ1-1; no clear D. Germline V CDR1 and CDR2: SGHTA, FQGNSA. This CDR3 is built from 14 residues. The V end was cut by 1 base, the J end by 2 bases, with 8 bases between. CDR3 nucleotide sequence: TGTGCCAGCAGCTTAGTGACTGCCAACACTGAAGCTTTCTTT. This sequence encodes CASSLVTANTEAFF.

J is TRBJ1-2 and V is TRBV19; 7 bases are a match to TRBD1. The V gene end was trimmed by 5 bases and the J gene end by 3 bases; junction bases not matched to a gene: 3. CDR1 and CDR2 (germline): LNHDA, SQIVND (reference sequence). This CDR3 comprises 13 residues. The CDR3 DNA follows: TGTGCCAGTAGTCGGGACAGCTACTATGGCTACACCTTC. It specifies CASSRDSYYGYTF.

The rearrangement links TRBV19 to TRBJ2-3, with 9 bases fitting TRBD2. V was clipped by 7 bases and J by 1 base; unmatched bases: 9. The CDR3 spans 16 residues. Germline CDR1 reads LNHDA; CDR2 reads SQIVND (reference sequence). The CDR3 protein is CASTTGSGGRTDTQYF. The DNA of the CDR3 is TGTGCCAGTACCACAGGGAGCGGGGGGCGCACAGATACGCAGTATTTT.

V usage is TRBV7-3 and J usage is TRBJ2-5, with D possibly being TRBD1 (5 bases). CDR1 is SGHTA and CDR2 is FQGTGA in the germline V gene. The CDR3 is made up of 13 amino acids. With 1 base removed from V and 13 bases from J, the gap between germline ends came to 16 bases. The CDR3 region is CASSLIREEIRYF. CDR3 coding DNA: TGTGCCAGCAGCTTAATCAGGGAAGAGATCCGGTACTTC.

This clonotype was counted once. The rearrangement joins TRBV6-2 or TRBV6-3 to TRBJ2-7, with 9 bases that match TRBD2. The DNA end favors TRBJ2-1, so the J call may be wrong. The CDR3 runs 14 residues. From germline, CDR1 is MNHEY and CDR2 SVGEGT. CDR3 protein: CASRRGGDTDEQFF. The CDR3, as DNA: TGTGCCAGCAGACGCGGGGGGGACACGGATGAGCAGTTCTTC.

The V call is TRBV12-3 or TRBV12-4, the J call TRBJ1-1; D ambiguous. The CDR3 runs to 13 residues. Trimming cost V 3 bases and J 4 bases, with 9 bases left between them. CDR3 nucleotides: TGTGCCAGCAGTTTGAAGATAATCACTGAAGCTTTCTTT. It specifies CASSLKIITEAFF.

This clonotype has a count of ten or more. The chain employs TRBV19 and TRBJ2-3; D unclear. Germline lookup yields CDR1 LNHDA and CDR2 SQIVND (reference sequence). The V and J ends lost 5 bases and 6 bases respectively, with 12 bases between them. The CDR3 runs 13 residues. The CDR3 region is CASSARSLDTQYF. In nucleotides, the CDR3 is TGTGCCAGTAGTGCGCGTTCGTTGGATACGCAGTATTTT.

The chain combines TRBV6-5 with TRBJ1-2; tentatively, D is TRBD1 (6 bases). The CDR3 contains 13 residues. The germline V and J ends were trimmed by 2 bases and 7 bases, with 11 bases remaining between them. CDR1 is MNHEY and CDR2 is SVGAGI in the germline V gene. CDR3 sequence reads: CASSYGGRGGYTF. The DNA of the CDR3 is TGTGCCAGCAGTTACGGGGGCCGGGGTGGCTACACCTTC.

The chain employs TRBV2 and TRBJ2-3; 10 bases line up with TRBD1. J gave up 3 bases and V 6 bases, and 9 bases lay outside the gene matches. The CDR3 consists of 16 residues. Germline V gene lookup returns CDR1 SNHLY and CDR2 FYNNEI. Here the CDR3 DNA reads TGTGCCAGCAGCAGCTCCGGGACAGGGGTGACAGATACGCAGTATTTT. Residues: CASSSSGTGVTDTQYF.

At least ten counts were recorded for this clonotype. CDR3 in DNA: TGTGCCAGCAACGTACAGGGTCCGAACACTGAAGCTTTCTTT. Encoded protein: CASNVQGPNTEAFF. The chain has TRBV7-2 and TRBJ1-1, with D possibly TRBD1 on 6 matching bases. The CDR3 is made up of 14 amino acids. Germline values: CDR1 SGHTA, CDR2 FQGNSA. V was clipped by 7 bases and J by 1 base, with 13 bases between them.

The chain joins TRBV5-1 to TRBJ2-5, with 10 bases aligning to TRBD2. CDR3 length equals 14 residues. CDR1 and CDR2 (germline): SGHRS, YFSETQ. J lost 4 bases, V lost 4 bases, and 4 bases had no gene match. The CDR3 DNA reads TGCGCCAGCAGCCTACTAGCGGGGTCAGAGACCCAGTACTTC. It translates to CASSLLAGSETQYF.